These 10 T cell receptor beta chains share one sample of origin, sequenced in a study of CD8 T cells in Susac syndrome. Roughly 0.45 to 1 ug RNA was reverse transcribed with random hexamers. Each CDR3 protein is one row after TCRdb ran MiXCR on the immunoSEQ multiplex PCR reads. The table shows about 120,000 distinct CDR3 sequences, with just under 95% occurring only once. The sample comprised CD4+ T cells from PBMCs. Receptors originate from a human donor with multiple sclerosis.

The chain combines TRBV6-5 with TRBJ2-5, with D perhaps matching TRBD2 (5 bases). Germline CDR1 and CDR2: MNHEY and SVGAGI. CDR3 size: 13 residues. Trimming cost V 4 bases and J 2 bases, with 8 bases left between them. This CDR3 is CASSFRLQETQYF. The DNA for the CDR3 is TGTGCCAGCAGTTTTAGACTACAAGAGACCCAGTACTTC.

V usage is TRBV30 and J usage is TRBJ2-7; D may be TRBD1 (5 bases). CDR1 GTSNPN and CDR2 SVGIG come from the germline V gene (reference sequence). The CDR3 has 12 residues. Between the trimmed V and J ends, which lost 0 bases and 7 bases, there was a span of 10 bases. The CDR3 DNA reads as TGTGCCTGGAGTGTAGGGGCCATAGAGCAGTACTTC. Its protein is CAWSVGAIEQYF. Full variable domain (rest looked up from reference TRBV30 and TRBJ2-7): SQTIHQWPATLVQPVGSPLSLECTVEGTSNPNLYWYRQAAGRGLQLLFYSVGIGQISSEVPQNLSASRPQDRQFILSSKKLLLSDSGFYLCAWSVGAIEQYFGPGTRLTVT.

The chain links TRBV27 to TRBJ2-7, with 9 positions matching TRBD1. J lost 1 base, V lost 3 bases, and 4 bases had no gene match. CDR1 is MNHEY and CDR2 is SMNVEV in the germline V gene (reference sequence). This CDR3 spans 15 amino acids. The CDR3: CASSFKGQGSYEQYF. CDR3 nucleotide sequence: TGTGCCAGCAGTTTTAAGGGACAGGGTTCCTACGAGCAGTACTTC.

The chain recombines TRBV29-1 with TRBJ2-7; D is possibly TRBD1 (6 bases). V was pared by 1 base and J by 3 bases, with 13 bases between. CDR1 is SQVTM and CDR2 is ANQGSEA in the germline V gene. The CDR3 has 14 residues. The CDR3 protein is CSVEALGQGYEQYF. The CDR3 DNA sequence: TGCAGCGTTGAAGCCCTGGGACAAGGCTACGAGCAGTACTTC.

The rearrangement links TRBV3-1 to TRBJ2-7; TRBD2 matches 7 bases. Germline V gene lookup returns CDR1 LGHDT and CDR2 YNNKEL (reference sequence). With V trimmed by 1 base and J by 5 bases, 5 bases remained unmatched. The length of the CDR3 is 14 residues. The CDR3, as DNA: TGTGCCAGCAGCCAAGGGGGAGGGGTGGACGAGCAGTACTTC. This sequence encodes CASSQGGGVDEQYF.

The chain is built from TRBV20-1 and TRBJ1-1; D is unclear. Trimming took 2 bases from V and 4 from J, leaving 14 bases between them. Germline V CDR1 and CDR2: DFQATT, SNEGSKA (reference sequence). The CDR3 contains 14 residues. CDR3 coding DNA: TGCAGTGCTAGAAGAAGGGCCTTGGGCACTGAAGCTTTCTTT. It is translated as CSARRRALGTEAFF.

This chain uses TRBV12-5 with TRBJ1-6, with TRBD1 matching 7 bases. The CDR3 is made up of 16 amino acids. J gave up 7 bases and V 0 bases, and 6 bases lay outside the gene matches. Germline V gives CDR1 LGHNT, CDR2 FRNRAP. DNA of the CDR3: TGTGCTAGTGGTTTGGTAATCGGACAGGAGAATTCACCCCTCCACTTT. This translates into CASGLVIGQENSPLHF.

The chain couples TRBV6-2 or TRBV6-3 to TRBJ1-2; D not certain. The germline CDR1 and CDR2 sequences are MNHEY and SVGEGT. This CDR3 has 10 amino acids. V gave up 10 bases and J gave up 5 bases, with 8 bases separating them. CDR3 loop: CATGPYGYTF. CDR3 in DNA: TGTGCCACCGGCCCTTATGGCTACACCTTC.

CDR3 DNA: TGCAGCGTTGAAGATCCTGGACAGGGCAGGGCTCAGTACTTC. Its translation is CSVEDPGQGRAQYF. The rearrangement uses TRBV29-1 and TRBJ2-4; 8 bases align to TRBD1. Germline V gene sequence: CDR1 SQVTM, CDR2 ANQGSEA. J lost 12 bases, V lost 0 bases, and 10 bases had no gene match. The CDR3 is 14 residues long.

This clonotype is a singleton in its sample. The chain combines TRBV4-2 with TRBJ1-1, with D unclear. Germline V gives CDR1 LGHNA, CDR2 YNFKEQ. Trimming stripped 6 bases from V and 4 bases from J, with 18 bases between. The CDR3 covers 15 residues. The chain's CDR3 is CASRGMLGSGTEAFF. CDR3 sequence (DNA): TGTGCCAGCAGAGGAATGCTGGGGTCCGGCACTGAAGCTTTCTTT.